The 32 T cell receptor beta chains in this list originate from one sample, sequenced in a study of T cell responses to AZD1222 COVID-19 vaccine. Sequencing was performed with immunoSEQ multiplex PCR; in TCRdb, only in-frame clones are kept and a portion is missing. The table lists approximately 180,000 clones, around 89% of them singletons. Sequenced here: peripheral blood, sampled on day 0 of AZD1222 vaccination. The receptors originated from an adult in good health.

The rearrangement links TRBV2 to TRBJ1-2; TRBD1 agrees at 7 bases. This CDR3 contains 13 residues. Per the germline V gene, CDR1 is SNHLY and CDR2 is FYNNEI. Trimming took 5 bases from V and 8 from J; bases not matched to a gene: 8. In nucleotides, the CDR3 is TGTGCCAGCAGTTTAGAGACAGGGCGAGGCTACACCTTC. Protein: CASSLETGRGYTF.

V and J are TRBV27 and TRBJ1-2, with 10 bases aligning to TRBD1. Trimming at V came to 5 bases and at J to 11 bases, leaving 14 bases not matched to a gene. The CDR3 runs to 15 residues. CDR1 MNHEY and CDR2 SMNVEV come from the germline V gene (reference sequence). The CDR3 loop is CASSPGWDRGLAYTF. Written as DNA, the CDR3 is TGTGCCAGCAGTCCGGGATGGGACAGGGGATTGGCGTACACCTTC.

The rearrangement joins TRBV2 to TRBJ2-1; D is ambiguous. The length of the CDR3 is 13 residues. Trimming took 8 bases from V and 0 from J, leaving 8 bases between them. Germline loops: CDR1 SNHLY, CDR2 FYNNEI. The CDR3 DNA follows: TGTGCCAGCTCTGAAAGCTCCTACAATGAGCAGTTCTTC. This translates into CASSESSYNEQFF.

CDR3 in amino acids: CASSLKFTLAGNEQFF. The CDR3 region has the DNA TGTGCCAGCAGCTTAAAGTTTACTCTAGCTGGCAATGAGCAGTTCTTC. The gene calls are TRBV7-3 and TRBJ2-1; possible D gene TRBD2, 5 bases. The V end lost 1 base, the J end lost 6 bases, and 16 bases lay between the germline ends. This CDR3 region has 16 residues. CDR1 is SGHTA, CDR2 FQGTGA, per germline.

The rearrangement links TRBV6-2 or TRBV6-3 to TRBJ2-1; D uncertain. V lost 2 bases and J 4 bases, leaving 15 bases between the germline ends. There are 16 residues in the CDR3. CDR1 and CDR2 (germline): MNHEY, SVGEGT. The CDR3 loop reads CASSYPTFAAYNEQFF. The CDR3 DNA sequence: TGTGCCAGCAGTTACCCGACATTCGCGGCGTACAATGAGCAGTTCTTC.

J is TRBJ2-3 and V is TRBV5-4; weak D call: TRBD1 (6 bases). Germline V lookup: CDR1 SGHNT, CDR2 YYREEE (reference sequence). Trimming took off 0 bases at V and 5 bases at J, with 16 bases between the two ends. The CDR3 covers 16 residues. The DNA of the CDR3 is TGTGCCAGCAGCTTGGTCTTACAGGGTCGAAAAGATACGCAGTATTTT. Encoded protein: CASSLVLQGRKDTQYF.

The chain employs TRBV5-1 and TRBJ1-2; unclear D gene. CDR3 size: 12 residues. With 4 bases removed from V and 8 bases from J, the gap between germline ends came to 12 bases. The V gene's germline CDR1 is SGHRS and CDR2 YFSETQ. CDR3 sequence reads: CASSESEGGYTF. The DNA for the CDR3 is TGCGCCAGCAGCGAATCGGAAGGGGGCTACACCTTC.

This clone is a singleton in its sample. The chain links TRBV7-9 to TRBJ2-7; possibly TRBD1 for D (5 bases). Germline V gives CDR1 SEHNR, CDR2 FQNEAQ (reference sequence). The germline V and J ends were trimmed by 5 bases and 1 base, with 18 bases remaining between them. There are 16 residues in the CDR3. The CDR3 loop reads CASSPGVGQGSYEQYF. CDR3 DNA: TGTGCCAGCAGCCCTGGTGTTGGGCAGGGATCCTACGAGCAGTACTTC.

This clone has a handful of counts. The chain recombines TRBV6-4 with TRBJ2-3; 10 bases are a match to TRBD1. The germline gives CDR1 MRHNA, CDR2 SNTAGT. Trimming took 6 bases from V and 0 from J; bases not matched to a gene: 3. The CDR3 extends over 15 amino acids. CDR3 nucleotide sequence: TGTGCCAGCAGCAGGACAGGGGGGAGCACAGATACGCAGTATTTT. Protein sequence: CASSRTGGSTDTQYF.

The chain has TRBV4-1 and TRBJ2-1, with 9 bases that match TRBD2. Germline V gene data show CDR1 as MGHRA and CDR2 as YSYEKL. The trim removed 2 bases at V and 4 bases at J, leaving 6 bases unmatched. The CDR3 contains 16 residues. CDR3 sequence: CASSQSGLANYNEQFF. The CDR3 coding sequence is TGCGCCAGCAGCCAATCGGGACTAGCTAATTACAATGAGCAGTTCTTC.

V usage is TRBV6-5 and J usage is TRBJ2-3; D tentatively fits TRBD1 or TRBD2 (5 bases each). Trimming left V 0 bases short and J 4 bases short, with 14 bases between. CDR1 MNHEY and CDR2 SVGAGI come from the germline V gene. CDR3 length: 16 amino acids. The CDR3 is CASSYSSRLGADTQYF. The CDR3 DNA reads TGTGCCAGCAGTTACTCGAGTCGCCTGGGGGCAGATACGCAGTATTTT.

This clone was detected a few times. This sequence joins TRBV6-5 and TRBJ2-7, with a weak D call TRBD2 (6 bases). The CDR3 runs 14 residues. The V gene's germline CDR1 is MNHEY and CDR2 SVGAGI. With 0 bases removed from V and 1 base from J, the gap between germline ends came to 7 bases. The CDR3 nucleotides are TGTGCCAGCAGTTACTCGGGACTTTCCTACGAGCAGTACTTC. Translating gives CASSYSGLSYEQYF.

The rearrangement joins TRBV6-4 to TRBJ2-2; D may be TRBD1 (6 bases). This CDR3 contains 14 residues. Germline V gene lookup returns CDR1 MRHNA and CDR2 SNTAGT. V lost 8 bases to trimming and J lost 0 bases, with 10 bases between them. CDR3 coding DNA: TGTGCCAGCCTCGACAGGCCGAACACCGGGGAGCTGTTTTTT. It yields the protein CASLDRPNTGELFF.

The CDR3 DNA reads as TGTGCCAGTAGCGACAGGGACCACCAGCCCCAGCATTTT. Its translation: CASSDRDHQPQHF. The chain couples TRBV19 to TRBJ1-5, with 7 bases identical to TRBD1. V dropped 6 bases and J dropped 7; count of bases not matched to a gene: 6. The CDR3 consists of 13 residues. Germline loops: CDR1 LNHDA, CDR2 SQIVND (reference sequence).

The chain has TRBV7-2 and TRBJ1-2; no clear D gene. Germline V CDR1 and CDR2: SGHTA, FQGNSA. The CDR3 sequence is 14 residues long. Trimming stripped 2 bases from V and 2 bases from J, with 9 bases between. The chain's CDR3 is CASSLYRENYGYTF. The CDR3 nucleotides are TGTGCCAGCAGCTTATATCGGGAGAACTATGGCTACACCTTC.

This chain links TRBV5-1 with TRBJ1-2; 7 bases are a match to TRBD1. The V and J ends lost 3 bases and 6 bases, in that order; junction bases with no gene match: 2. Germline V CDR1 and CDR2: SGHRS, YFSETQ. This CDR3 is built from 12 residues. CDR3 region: CASSSTGDGYTF. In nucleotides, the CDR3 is TGCGCCAGCAGCTCCACAGGGGATGGCTACACCTTC. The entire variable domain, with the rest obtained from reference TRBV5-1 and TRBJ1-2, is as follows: KAGVTQTPRYLIKTRGQQVTLSCSPISGHRSVSWYQQTPGQGLQFLFEYFSETQRNKGNFPGRFSGRQFSNSRSEMNVSTLELGDSALYLCASSSTGDGYTFGSGTRLTVV.

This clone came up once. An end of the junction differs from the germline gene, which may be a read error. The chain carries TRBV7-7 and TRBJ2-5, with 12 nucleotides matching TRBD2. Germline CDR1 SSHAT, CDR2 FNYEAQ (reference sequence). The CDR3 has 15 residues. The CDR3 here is CASSQGLAGQETQYF. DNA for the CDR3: TGTGCTAGCAGCCAGGGACTAGCGGGCCAAGAGACCCAGTACTTC.

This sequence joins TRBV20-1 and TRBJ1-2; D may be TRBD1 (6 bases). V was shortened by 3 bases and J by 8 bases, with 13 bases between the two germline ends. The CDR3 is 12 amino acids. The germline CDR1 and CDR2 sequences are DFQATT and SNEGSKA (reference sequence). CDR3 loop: CSASTGQEGYTF. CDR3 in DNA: TGCAGTGCTAGTACAGGGCAAGAAGGCTACACCTTC.

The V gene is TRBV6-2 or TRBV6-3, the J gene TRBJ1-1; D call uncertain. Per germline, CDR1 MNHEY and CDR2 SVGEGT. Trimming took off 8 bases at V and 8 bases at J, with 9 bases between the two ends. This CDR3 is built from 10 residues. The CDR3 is CASGFREAFF. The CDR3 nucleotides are TGTGCCAGCGGTTTCAGGGAAGCTTTCTTT.

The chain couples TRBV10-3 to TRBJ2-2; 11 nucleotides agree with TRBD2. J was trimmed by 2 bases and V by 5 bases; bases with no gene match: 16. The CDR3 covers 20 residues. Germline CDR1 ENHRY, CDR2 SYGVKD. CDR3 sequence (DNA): TGTGCCATCAGTCGGGAACTAGCGGGAGCGGCGTTTAGAAACACCGGGGAGCTGTTTTTT. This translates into CAISRELAGAAFRNTGELFF.

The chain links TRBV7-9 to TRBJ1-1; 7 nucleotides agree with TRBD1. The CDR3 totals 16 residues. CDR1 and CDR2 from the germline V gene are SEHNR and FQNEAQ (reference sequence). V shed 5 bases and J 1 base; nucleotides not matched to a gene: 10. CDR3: CASSRDSPLRNTEAFF. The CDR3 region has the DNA TGTGCCAGCAGCAGGGACAGCCCCTTAAGGAACACTGAAGCTTTCTTT.

CDR3 bases: TGTGCCAGTAGTACCCTCCAAAAATACTACGAGCAGTACTTC. Residues: CASSTLQKYYEQYF. The genes are TRBV19 and TRBJ2-7; unclear D gene. Per the germline V gene, CDR1 is LNHDA and CDR2 is SQIVND (reference sequence). There are 14 residues in the CDR3. V lost 4 bases to trimming and J lost 3 bases, with 13 bases between them. Supplemented by reference TRBV19 and TRBJ2-7, the full variable domain reads DGGITQSPKYLFRKEGQNVTLSCEQNLNHDAMYWYRQDPGQGLRLIYYSQIVNDFQKGDIAEGYSVSREKKESFPLTVTSAQKNPTAFYLCASSTLQKYYEQYFGPGTRLTVT.

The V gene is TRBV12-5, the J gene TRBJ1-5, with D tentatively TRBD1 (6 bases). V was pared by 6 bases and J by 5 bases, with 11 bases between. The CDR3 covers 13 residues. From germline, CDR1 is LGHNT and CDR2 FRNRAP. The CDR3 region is CASGDSTDQPQHF. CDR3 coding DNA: TGTGCTAGTGGGGACAGTACCGATCAGCCCCAGCATTTT.

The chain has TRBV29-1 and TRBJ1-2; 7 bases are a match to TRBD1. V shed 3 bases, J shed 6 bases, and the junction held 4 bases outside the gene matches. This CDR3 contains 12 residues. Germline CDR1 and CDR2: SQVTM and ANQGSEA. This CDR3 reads CSVDRQGNGYTF. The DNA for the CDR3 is TGCAGCGTTGACCGACAGGGCAATGGCTACACCTTC.

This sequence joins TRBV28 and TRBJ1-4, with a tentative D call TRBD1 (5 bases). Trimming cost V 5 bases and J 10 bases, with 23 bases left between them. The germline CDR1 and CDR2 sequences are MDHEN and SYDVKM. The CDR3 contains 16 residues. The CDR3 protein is CASSHSKGSAGGKLFF. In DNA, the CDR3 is TGTGCCAGCAGTCACTCAAAAGGGTCAGCCGGGGGAAAACTGTTTTTT.

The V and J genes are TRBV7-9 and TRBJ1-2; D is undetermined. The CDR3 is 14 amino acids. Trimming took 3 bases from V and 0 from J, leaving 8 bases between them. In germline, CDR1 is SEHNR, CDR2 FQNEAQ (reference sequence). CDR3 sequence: CASSLDGTNYGYTF. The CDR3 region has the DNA TGTGCCAGCAGCTTGGACGGGACTAACTATGGCTACACCTTC.

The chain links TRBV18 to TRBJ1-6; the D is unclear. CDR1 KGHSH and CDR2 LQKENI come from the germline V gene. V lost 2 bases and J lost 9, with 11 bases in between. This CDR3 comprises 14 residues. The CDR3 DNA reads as TGTGCCAGCTCACCAGGGAACACGGGTTCACCCCTCCACTTT. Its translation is CASSPGNTGSPLHF.

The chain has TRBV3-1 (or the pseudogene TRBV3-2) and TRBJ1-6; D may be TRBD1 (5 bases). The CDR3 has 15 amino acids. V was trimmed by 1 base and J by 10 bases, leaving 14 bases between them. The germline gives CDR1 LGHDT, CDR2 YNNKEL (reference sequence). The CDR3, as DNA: TGTGCCAGCAGCCAAGGAGGGGCAGACGGATCACCCCTCCACTTT. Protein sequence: CASSQGGADGSPLHF.

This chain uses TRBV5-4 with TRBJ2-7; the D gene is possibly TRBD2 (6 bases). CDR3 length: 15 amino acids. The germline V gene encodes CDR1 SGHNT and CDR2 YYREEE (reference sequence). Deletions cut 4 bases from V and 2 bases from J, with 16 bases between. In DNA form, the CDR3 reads TGTGCCAGCAGCGAGAGGAGGGCGGACCCCTACGAGCAGTACTTC. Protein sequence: CASSERRADPYEQYF.

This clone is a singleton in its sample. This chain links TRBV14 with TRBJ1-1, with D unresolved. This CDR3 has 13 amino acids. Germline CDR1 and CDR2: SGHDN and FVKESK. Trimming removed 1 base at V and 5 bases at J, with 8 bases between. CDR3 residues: CASSQGYVTEAFF. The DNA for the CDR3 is TGTGCCAGCAGCCAAGGGTACGTGACTGAAGCTTTCTTT.

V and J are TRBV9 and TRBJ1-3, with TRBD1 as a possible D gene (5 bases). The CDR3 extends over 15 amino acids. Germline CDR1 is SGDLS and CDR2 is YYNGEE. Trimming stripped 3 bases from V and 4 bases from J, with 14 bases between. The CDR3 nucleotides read TGTGCCAGCAGCGCCCAGGGACCAACCGGAAACACCATATATTTT. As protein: CASSAQGPTGNTIYF.

DNA of the CDR3: TGTGCCAGCAGAGACCAACAGGGGATTAATCAGCCCCAGCATTTT. Translation gives CASRDQQGINQPQHF. The chain carries TRBV6-5 and TRBJ1-5; 7 bases agree with TRBD1. CDR1 and CDR2 (germline): MNHEY, SVGAGI. The CDR3 loop spans 15 amino acids. V lost 6 bases, J lost 4 bases, and 9 bases stayed unmatched.